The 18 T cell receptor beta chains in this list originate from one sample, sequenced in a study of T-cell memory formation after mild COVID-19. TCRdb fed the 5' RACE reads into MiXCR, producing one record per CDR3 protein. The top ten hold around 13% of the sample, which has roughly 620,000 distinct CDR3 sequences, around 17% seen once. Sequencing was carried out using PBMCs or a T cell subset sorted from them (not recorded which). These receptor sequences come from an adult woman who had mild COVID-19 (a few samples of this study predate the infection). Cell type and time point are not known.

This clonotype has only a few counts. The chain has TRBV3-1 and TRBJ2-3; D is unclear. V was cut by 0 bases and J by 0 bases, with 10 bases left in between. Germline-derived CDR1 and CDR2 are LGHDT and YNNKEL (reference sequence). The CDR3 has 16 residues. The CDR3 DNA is TGTGCCAGCAGCCAAGAGATGGTGGGGAGCACAGATACGCAGTATTTT. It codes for CASSQEMVGSTDTQYF.

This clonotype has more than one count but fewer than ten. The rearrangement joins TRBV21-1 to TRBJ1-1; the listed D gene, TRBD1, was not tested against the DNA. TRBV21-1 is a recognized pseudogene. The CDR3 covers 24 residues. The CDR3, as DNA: TGTGCCAGCAGCAAAGTGTTTTGGCCGGGCGGGTCACCGCAAAGGACAGGGGCGACAACTGAAGCTTTCTTT. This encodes CASSKVFWPGGSPQRTGATTEAFF.

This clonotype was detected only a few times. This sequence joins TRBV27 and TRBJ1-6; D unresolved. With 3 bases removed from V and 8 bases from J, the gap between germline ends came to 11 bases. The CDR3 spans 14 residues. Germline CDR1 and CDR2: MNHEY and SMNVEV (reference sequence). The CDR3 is CASSFNSRHSPLHF. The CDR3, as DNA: TGTGCCAGCAGTTTTAATTCCCGGCATTCACCCCTCCACTTT.

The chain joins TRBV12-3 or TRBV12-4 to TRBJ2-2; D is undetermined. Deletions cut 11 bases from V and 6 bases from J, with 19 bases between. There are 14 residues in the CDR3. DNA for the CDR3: TGTGCCTGCTCGAAGGGTGTCCTCGCCGGGGAGCTGTTTTTT. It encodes CACSKGVLAGELFF.

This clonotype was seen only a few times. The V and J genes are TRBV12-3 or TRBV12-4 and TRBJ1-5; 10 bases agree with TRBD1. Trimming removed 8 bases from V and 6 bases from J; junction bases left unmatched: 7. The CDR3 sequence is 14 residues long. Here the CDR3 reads CASGRGQGTQPQHF. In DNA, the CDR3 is TGTGCCAGCGGACGGGGACAGGGGACTCAGCCCCAGCATTTT.

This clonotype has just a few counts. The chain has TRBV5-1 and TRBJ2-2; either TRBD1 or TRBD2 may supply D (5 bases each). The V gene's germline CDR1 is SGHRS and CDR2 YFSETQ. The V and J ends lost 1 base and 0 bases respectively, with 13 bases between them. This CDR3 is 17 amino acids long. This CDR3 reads CASSLWTGTANTGELFF. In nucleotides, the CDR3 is TGCGCCAGCAGCTTGTGGACCGGGACCGCGAACACCGGGGAGCTGTTTTTT.

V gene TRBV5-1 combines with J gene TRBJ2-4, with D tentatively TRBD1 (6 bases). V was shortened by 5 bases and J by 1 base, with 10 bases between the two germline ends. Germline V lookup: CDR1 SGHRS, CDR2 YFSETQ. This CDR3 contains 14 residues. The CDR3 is CASSTGSAKNIQYF. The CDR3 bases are TGCGCCAGCAGTACAGGGAGTGCCAAAAACATTCAGTACTTC.

The CDR3 bases are TGTGCCAGCAGCGCCCACCCATGGGCCGGGACCTACGAGCAGTACTTC. As protein: CASSAHPWAGTYEQYF. This chain connects TRBV7-2 to TRBJ2-7, with D tentatively TRBD2 (5 bases). CDR1 SGHTA and CDR2 FQGNSA come from the germline V gene. Trimming left V 5 bases short and J 2 bases short, with 19 bases between. The CDR3 runs to 16 residues.

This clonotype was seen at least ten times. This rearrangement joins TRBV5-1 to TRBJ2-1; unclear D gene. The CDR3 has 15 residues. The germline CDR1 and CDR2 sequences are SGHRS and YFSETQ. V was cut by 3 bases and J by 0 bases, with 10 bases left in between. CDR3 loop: CASSSRSISYNEQFF. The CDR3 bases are TGCGCCAGCAGCTCGAGGAGTATCTCCTACAATGAGCAGTTCTTC.

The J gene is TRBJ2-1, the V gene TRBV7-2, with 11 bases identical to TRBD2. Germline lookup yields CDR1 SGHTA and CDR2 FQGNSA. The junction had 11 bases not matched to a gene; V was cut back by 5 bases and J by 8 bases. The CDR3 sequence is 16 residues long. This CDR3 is CASSITSGSIGHEQFF. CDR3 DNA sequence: TGTGCCAGCAGCATCACTAGCGGGAGTATTGGCCATGAGCAGTTCTTC.

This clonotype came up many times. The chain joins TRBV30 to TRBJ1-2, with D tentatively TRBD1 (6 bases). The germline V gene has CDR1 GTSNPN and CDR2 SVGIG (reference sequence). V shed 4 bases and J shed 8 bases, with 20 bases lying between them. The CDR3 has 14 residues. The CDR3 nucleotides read TGTGCCTGGACCCCAAGGACAGCCGGGTACGGCTACACCTTC. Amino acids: CAWTPRTAGYGYTF. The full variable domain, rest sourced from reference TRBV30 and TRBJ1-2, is SQTIHQWPATLVQPVGSPLSLECTVEGTSNPNLYWYRQAAGRGLQLLFYSVGIGQISSEVPQNLSASRPQDRQFILSSKKLLLSDSGFYLCAWTPRTAGYGYTFGSGTRLTVV.

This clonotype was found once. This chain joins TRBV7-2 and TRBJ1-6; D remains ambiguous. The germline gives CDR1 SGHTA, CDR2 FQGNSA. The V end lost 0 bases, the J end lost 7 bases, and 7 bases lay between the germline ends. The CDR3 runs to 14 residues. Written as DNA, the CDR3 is TGTGCCAGCAGCTTAGCGCCGGGCAATTCACCCCTCCACTTT. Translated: CASSLAPGNSPLHF.

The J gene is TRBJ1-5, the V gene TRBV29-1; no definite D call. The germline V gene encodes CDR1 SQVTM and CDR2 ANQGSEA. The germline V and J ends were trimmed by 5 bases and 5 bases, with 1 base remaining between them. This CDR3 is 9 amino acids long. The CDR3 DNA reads TGCAGCGTTTATCAGCCCCAGCATTTT. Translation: CSVYQPQHF.

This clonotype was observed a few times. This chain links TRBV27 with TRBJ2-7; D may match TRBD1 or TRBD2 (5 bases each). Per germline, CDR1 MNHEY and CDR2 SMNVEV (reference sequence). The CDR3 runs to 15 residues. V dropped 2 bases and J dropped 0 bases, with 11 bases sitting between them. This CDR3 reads CASSLRGGGSYEQYF. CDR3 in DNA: TGTGCCAGCAGTTTAAGGGGCGGAGGCTCCTACGAGCAGTACTTC.

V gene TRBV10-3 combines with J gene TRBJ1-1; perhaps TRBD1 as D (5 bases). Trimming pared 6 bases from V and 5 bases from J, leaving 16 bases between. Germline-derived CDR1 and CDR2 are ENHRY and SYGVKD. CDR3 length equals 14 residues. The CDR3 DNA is TGTGCCATCAGCCTCAGGGACGGGGGGACTGAAGCTTTCTTT. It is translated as CAISLRDGGTEAFF.

CDR3 in amino acids: CSVRRPPGTGDNEQFF. In DNA form, the CDR3 reads TGCAGCGTTAGAAGGCCCCCCGGGACAGGGGACAATGAGCAGTTCTTC. The chain uses TRBV29-1 and TRBJ2-1; 10 bases are a match to TRBD1. The CDR3 runs to 16 residues. Germline loops: CDR1 SQVTM, CDR2 ANQGSEA. V trimming: 5 bases; J trimming: 5 bases; junction bases outside the gene matches: 12.

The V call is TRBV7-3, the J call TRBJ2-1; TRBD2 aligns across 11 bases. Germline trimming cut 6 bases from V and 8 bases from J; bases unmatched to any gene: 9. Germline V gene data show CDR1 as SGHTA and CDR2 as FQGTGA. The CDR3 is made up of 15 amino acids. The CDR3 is CASSLLAGGIHEQFF. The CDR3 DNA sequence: TGTGCCAGCAGTCTCCTAGCGGGGGGTATCCATGAGCAGTTCTTC.

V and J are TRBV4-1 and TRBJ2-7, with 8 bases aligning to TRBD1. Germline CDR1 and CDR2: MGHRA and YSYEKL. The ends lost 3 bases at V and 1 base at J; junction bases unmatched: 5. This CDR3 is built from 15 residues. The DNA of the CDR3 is TGCGCCAGCAGCCAGACAGGACAGGGATCCTACGAGCAGTACTTC. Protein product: CASSQTGQGSYEQYF.